The next 31 T cell receptor beta chains were all read from a single sample in a study of PD-1 blockade in classical Hodgkin lymphoma (dated by TCRdb to 2018 to 2020). The meaning of the sample's time point label: cycle 4 day 1 (C4D1), after 5 to 7 weeks of nivolumab. Every trial patient had relapsed following autologous stem cell transplantation, and prior brentuximab vedotin exposure was what differed among cohorts A, B and C. The library was built by means of the immunoSEQ multiplex PCR assay. TCRdb limited this immuneACCESS table to in-frame rearrangements with V and J called. A share of clones is missing; checked studies link under half to unresolved V genes, and the rest is unexplained. The table for this sample lists approximately 44,000 clones; around 64% of them were counted only once. The top ten hold 3% to 4% of the sample. Material: peripheral blood mononuclear cells (PBMCs), obtained before the fourth cycle of nivolumab. The receptors shown here come from a human donor with classical Hodgkin lymphoma.

The chain couples TRBV6-5 to TRBJ1-2, with D hard to call. V gave up 0 bases and J gave up 1 base, with 6 bases separating them. This CDR3 has 14 amino acids. Germline V gene sequence: CDR1 MNHEY, CDR2 SVGAGI. The CDR3 here is CASSYSFDNYGYTF. CDR3 nucleotides: TGTGCCAGCAGTTACTCGTTCGATAACTATGGCTACACCTTC.

This clone ranks as medium-sized (0.01 to 0.1%). The chain uses TRBV6-6 and TRBJ2-4; D uncertain. Per germline, CDR1 MNHNY and CDR2 SVGAGI (reference sequence). The ends were cut back, 8 bases at V and 8 bases at J, with 7 bases in the middle. There are 10 residues in the CDR3. The CDR3 sequence is CASFGYIQYF. CDR3 DNA: TGTGCCAGCTTTGGATACATTCAGTACTTC.

CDR3: CASSPDSSLQPQHF. CDR3 nucleotide sequence: TGTGCCAGCAGTCCCGACAGCTCTCTGCAGCCCCAGCATTTT. The chain couples TRBV7-3 to TRBJ1-5; D possibly corresponds to TRBD1 (5 bases). Trimming removed 6 bases at V and 7 bases at J, with 16 bases between. The CDR3 contains 14 residues. The V gene's germline CDR1 is SGHTA and CDR2 FQGTGA.

This rearrangement joins TRBV5-5 to TRBJ1-2; TRBD1 matches at 7 bases. CDR3 length: 15 residues. Losses at the gene ends were 0 bases for V and 4 bases for J; bases not matched to a gene: 6. The germline gives CDR1 SGHKS, CDR2 YYEKEE (reference sequence). CDR3 in DNA: TGTGCCAGCAGCTTGGAAGGGGGGGACAGCTATGGCTACACCTTC. This translates into CASSLEGGDSYGYTF.

This chain uses TRBV6-1 with TRBJ2-3; D ambiguous. Germline loops: CDR1 MNHNS, CDR2 SASEGT. The CDR3 extends over 12 amino acids. Trimming stripped 6 bases from V and 6 bases from J, with 10 bases between. In DNA form, the CDR3 reads TGTGCCAGCAGCCCCACGACCGATACGCAGTATTTT. Translating it yields CASSPTTDTQYF.

This clone is large (0.1 to 1%). The chain couples TRBV6-1 to TRBJ1-5; D uncertain. With 7 bases removed from V and 3 bases from J, the gap between germline ends came to 10 bases. From germline, CDR1 is MNHNS and CDR2 SASEGT. The CDR3 is 13 residues long. The CDR3 DNA reads as TGTGCCAGCACAGCCCGGCTCAATCAGCCCCAGCATTTT. Encoded protein: CASTARLNQPQHF.

The genes are TRBV6-6 and TRBJ2-3; TRBD1 matches 9 bases. Germline CDR1 reads MNHNY; CDR2 reads SVGAGI (reference sequence). CDR3 length: 15 residues. Trimming cost V 6 bases and J 4 bases; bases outside gene matches: 8. The DNA for the CDR3 is TGTGCCAGCAGCAAACACAGGGGGCCCGCAGATACGCAGTATTTT. It encodes CASSKHRGPADTQYF.

This clone was detected only once. This chain connects TRBV9 to TRBJ2-5; 7 bases match TRBD1. The germline CDR1 and CDR2 sequences are SGDLS and YYNGEE. V shed 4 bases and J 5 bases; nucleotides not matched to a gene: 14. The CDR3 consists of 16 residues. For the CDR3, the DNA is TGTGCCAGCAGCTCACTAACCAAGGGGGCTAGGGAGACCCAGTACTTC. Its translation: CASSSLTKGARETQYF.

J is TRBJ2-5 and V is TRBV5-6; D possibly uses TRBD1 or TRBD2 (5 bases each). The CDR3 runs to 15 residues. Per the germline V gene, CDR1 is SGHDT and CDR2 is YYEEEE. Trimming removed 1 base at V and 4 bases at J, with 14 bases between. The CDR3 spells CASSLWGTGGETQYF. CDR3 bases: TGTGCCAGCAGCTTGTGGGGGACCGGTGGAGAGACCCAGTACTTC.

The chain carries TRBV5-6 and TRBJ1-1; 7 nucleotides line up with TRBD1. The CDR3 runs 13 residues. The J segment lost 3 bases and the V segment lost 7 bases, leaving 6 bases of the junction unmatched. Germline lookup yields CDR1 SGHDT and CDR2 YYEEEE. The CDR3 coding sequence is TGTGCCAGCGCCAGGGGGTTTTACACTGAAGCTTTCTTT. This gives the protein CASARGFYTEAFF. Combining the CDR3 with reference TRBV5-6 and TRBJ1-1 gives the whole variable domain DAGVTQSPTHLIKTRGQQVTLRCSPKSGHDTVSWYQQALGQGPQFIFQYYEEEERQRGNFPDRFSGHQFPNYSSELNVNALLLGDSALYLCASARGFYTEAFFGQGTRLTVV.

The CDR3 DNA follows: TGTGCCAGCTCACCACGGGGGTTGGATGGGAATGGCTACACCTTC. Residues: CASSPRGLDGNGYTF. The rearrangement links TRBV18 to TRBJ1-2; possible D gene TRBD1, 5 bases. Germline values: CDR1 KGHSH, CDR2 LQKENI. The CDR3 has 15 amino acids. The V gene lost 1 base and the J gene lost 6 bases, with 15 bases spanning the gap.

The rearrangement joins TRBV19 to TRBJ1-5; TRBD1 is a possible D gene (5 bases). Trimming took off 7 bases at V and 3 bases at J, with 19 bases between the two ends. The V gene's germline CDR1 is LNHDA and CDR2 SQIVND (reference sequence). This CDR3 is 16 amino acids long. The CDR3 bases are TGTGCCAGTACGGGGCTTAGGCAGCCTAACAATCAGCCCCAGCATTTT. Translation: CASTGLRQPNNQPQHF.

This rearrangement joins TRBV18 to TRBJ2-5, with 10 bases lining up with TRBD1. V was clipped by 2 bases and J by 4 bases; unmatched bases: 7. CDR3 length: 16 residues. Germline V CDR1 and CDR2: KGHSH, LQKENI. The CDR3 protein is CASSPGRQGAGETQYF. The CDR3 nucleotides read TGTGCCAGCTCACCAGGTAGACAGGGGGCTGGAGAGACCCAGTACTTC.

Remarks on this clone: An end of the junction differs from the germline gene, which may be a read error. CDR3 protein: CAGSSLAGGPGNEQFF. CDR3 nucleotides: TGCGCCGGCAGCTCCTTAGCGGGGGGGCCGGGCAATGAGCAGTTCTTC. This rearrangement joins TRBV5-1 to TRBJ2-1; 11 positions agree with TRBD2. Germline values: CDR1 SGHRS, CDR2 YFSETQ. There are 16 residues in the CDR3.

This clone was seen just once. The rearrangement uses TRBV6-6 and TRBJ1-2, with 7 bases that match TRBD1. This CDR3 has 12 amino acids. J was trimmed by 7 bases and V by 5 bases; bases with no gene match: 4. Germline loops: CDR1 MNHNY, CDR2 SVGAGI (reference sequence). This chain's CDR3 is CASSLDRAGYTF. CDR3 in DNA: TGTGCCAGCAGTCTCGACAGGGCTGGCTACACCTTC.

The table lists this clone with a few counts. The same CDR3 also results from other DNA sequences found in this sample. The chain is built from TRBV19 and TRBJ1-5, with D perhaps TRBD1 (5 bases). The germline V gene encodes CDR1 LNHDA and CDR2 SQIVND (reference sequence). This CDR3 has 15 amino acids. The V end lost 3 bases, the J end lost 1 base, and 10 bases lay between the germline ends. Here the CDR3 reads CASSIGGSSNQPQHF. The CDR3 DNA sequence: TGTGCCAGTAGTATCGGGGGGTCGAGCAATCAGCCCCAGCATTTT. Complete variable domain (other parts from reference TRBV19 and TRBJ1-5): DGGITQSPKYLFRKEGQNVTLSCEQNLNHDAMYWYRQDPGQGLRLIYYSQIVNDFQKGDIAEGYSVSREKKESFPLTVTSAQKNPTAFYLCASSIGGSSNQPQHFGDGTRLSIL.

J is TRBJ2-1 and V is TRBV10-1; 7 nucleotides line up with TRBD1. The CDR3 spans 13 residues. The germline CDR1 and CDR2 sequences are WNHNN and SYGVQD (reference sequence). CDR3 coding DNA: TGCCCCTTGGGGCAGGGGGAAGGCAATGAGCAGTTCTTC. Amino acids: CPLGQGEGNEQFF.

CDR3 region: CASSPIEGKETQYF. The DNA for the CDR3 is TGTGCCAGCAGTCCTATAGAGGGCAAGGAGACCCAGTACTTC. This sequence joins TRBV27 and TRBJ2-5, with D tentatively TRBD2 (5 bases). The CDR3 is made up of 14 amino acids. V dropped 5 bases and J dropped 5 bases, with 15 bases sitting between them. CDR1 is MNHEY and CDR2 is SMNVEV in the germline V gene (reference sequence).

The CDR3 DNA reads as TGTGCCAGCAGCTTGGACAGGGGAAACACCGGGGAGCTGTTTTTT. Residues: CASSLDRGNTGELFF. This sequence joins TRBV7-2 and TRBJ2-2; 9 nucleotides agree with TRBD1. Germline V gene data show CDR1 as SGHTA and CDR2 as FQGNSA. The CDR3 length is 15 residues. The V segment lost 3 bases and the J segment 2 bases; nucleotides outside the gene matches: 1.

In its sample, this clone is medium-sized. The chain carries TRBV19 and TRBJ1-2, with D possibly being TRBD1 (6 bases). The CDR3 totals 12 residues. From germline, CDR1 is LNHDA and CDR2 SQIVND (reference sequence). The ends were cut back, 9 bases at V and 2 bases at J, with 10 bases in the middle. The CDR3 bases are TGTGCCAGCCGAACAGGGAACTATGGCTACACCTTC. It specifies CASRTGNYGYTF.

The chain employs TRBV5-4 and TRBJ2-3, with TRBD1 matching 8 bases. In germline, CDR1 is SGHNT, CDR2 YYREEE (reference sequence). The CDR3 is 16 amino acids. V trimming: 3 bases; J trimming: 2 bases; junction bases outside the gene matches: 8. The CDR3 loop is CASSSHGQGNTDTQYF. CDR3 nucleotide sequence: TGTGCCAGCAGCTCCCATGGACAGGGAAACACAGATACGCAGTATTTT.

The chain links TRBV11-2 to TRBJ1-1; perhaps TRBD1 as D (5 bases). CDR3 length equals 14 residues. V gave up 2 bases and J gave up 2 bases, with 9 bases separating them. Germline loops: CDR1 SGHAT, CDR2 FQNNGV. CDR3 in DNA: TGTGCCAGCAGCTTACTGAGGGGAAACACTGAAGCTTTCTTT. It translates to CASSLLRGNTEAFF.

The CDR3 protein is CASSTPGTGIYEQYF. The CDR3 DNA is TGTGCCAGCAGCACTCCCGGGACAGGCATATACGAGCAGTACTTC. The V call is TRBV5-6, the J call TRBJ2-7; 8 bases are a match to TRBD1. Per the germline V gene, CDR1 is SGHDT and CDR2 is YYEEEE. The V gene end was trimmed by 4 bases and the J gene end by 4 bases; junction bases not matched to a gene: 10. The CDR3 is 15 residues long.

The V and J genes are TRBV5-1 and TRBJ2-7; D possibly corresponds to TRBD2 (5 bases). The CDR3 has 15 residues. Germline CDR1 reads SGHRS; CDR2 reads YFSETQ. V was cut by 2 bases and J by 0 bases, with 12 bases left in between. CDR3 bases: TGCGCCAGCAGCTTAAGGACTGAGAGCTCCTACGAGCAGTACTTC. Its translation: CASSLRTESSYEQYF. The complete variable domain, with remaining parts taken from reference TRBV5-1 and TRBJ2-7, reads KAGVTQTPRYLIKTRGQQVTLSCSPISGHRSVSWYQQTPGQGLQFLFEYFSETQRNKGNFPGRFSGRQFSNSRSEMNVSTLELGDSALYLCASSLRTESSYEQYFGPGTRLTVT.

The rearrangement uses TRBV28 and TRBJ2-1; TRBD2 aligns across 7 bases. After removal of 3 bases from V and 7 bases from J, the junction contained 12 bases not matched to a gene. The germline gives CDR1 MDHEN, CDR2 SYDVKM. This CDR3 has 16 amino acids. The CDR3 bases are TGTGCCAGCAGTTTGTTGACTGGGCGGGGGAAAAATGAGCAGTTCTTC. Encoded protein: CASSLLTGRGKNEQFF. Full variable domain (missing parts from reference TRBV28 and TRBJ2-1): DVKVTQSSRYLVKRTGEKVFLECVQDMDHENMFWYRQDPGLGLRLIYFSYDVKMKEKGDIPEGYSVSREKKERFSLILESASTNQTSMYLCASSLLTGRGKNEQFFGPGTRLTVL.

The chain uses TRBV18 and TRBJ1-5; TRBD1 matches at 9 bases. Trimming at V came to 5 bases and at J to 1 base, leaving 6 bases not matched to a gene. There are 16 residues in the CDR3. Germline CDR1 reads KGHSH; CDR2 reads LQKENI. The CDR3 nucleotides read TGTGCCAGCTCATTCTCCGGGACAGGGAGCAATCAGCCCCAGCATTTT. This translates into CASSFSGTGSNQPQHF.

Here the CDR3 reads CASSIDPTGGLDGYTF. The CDR3 region has the DNA TGTGCCAGTAGTATAGATCCCACGGGGGGTCTAGATGGCTACACCTTC. The gene calls are TRBV19 and TRBJ1-2; weak D call: TRBD1 (5 bases). Germline loops: CDR1 LNHDA, CDR2 SQIVND (reference sequence). The CDR3 runs 16 residues. The V gene lost 0 bases and the J gene lost 6 bases, with 17 bases spanning the gap.

This clone showed up just a few times. The V gene is TRBV19, the J gene TRBJ1-2; D remains ambiguous. Germline V gene data show CDR1 as LNHDA and CDR2 as SQIVND (reference sequence). Deletions cut 7 bases from V and 5 bases from J, with 14 bases between. The CDR3 runs 13 residues. DNA of the CDR3: TGTGCCAGTAATACCGGTGAAGGGTATGGCTACACCTTC. The encoded protein is CASNTGEGYGYTF.

Within the sample, this clone is medium-sized. The rearrangement joins TRBV18 to TRBJ2-4; TRBD2 is a possible D gene (5 bases). The CDR3 spans 16 residues. Germline CDR1 is KGHSH and CDR2 is LQKENI. V lost 1 base and J 8 bases, leaving 18 bases between the germline ends. CDR3 sequence (DNA): TGTGCCAGCTCACCACGGGTTAGCGCGGGCCGGGACATTCAGTACTTC. This sequence encodes CASSPRVSAGRDIQYF.

The chain carries TRBV19 and TRBJ2-6; D is undetermined. The CDR3 loop spans 17 amino acids. Germline lookup yields CDR1 LNHDA and CDR2 SQIVND (reference sequence). V gave up 5 bases and J gave up 1 base, with 15 bases separating them. The CDR3 spells CASSPTTTPSGANVLTF. In nucleotides, the CDR3 is TGTGCCAGTAGTCCAACAACCACGCCGTCTGGGGCCAACGTCCTGACTTTC. Drawing the rest from reference TRBV19 and TRBJ2-6, the complete variable domain is DGGITQSPKYLFRKEGQNVTLSCEQNLNHDAMYWYRQDPGQGLRLIYYSQIVNDFQKGDIAEGYSVSREKKESFPLTVTSAQKNPTAFYLCASSPTTTPSGANVLTFGAGSRLTVL.

The chain uses TRBV5-6 and TRBJ1-1, with 8 bases lining up with TRBD1. V gave up 1 base and J gave up 9 bases; unmatched junction bases: 11. Germline CDR1 SGHDT, CDR2 YYEEEE. This CDR3 contains 15 residues. CDR3 sequence (DNA): TGTGCCAGCAGCTTGAATGGACAGGGATTGAGGAAAGCTTTCTTT. Translation gives CASSLNGQGLRKAFF.